Listed below are T cell receptor beta chains from one sample, sequenced in a study of cytomegalovirus exposure and HLA in healthy donors. The protocol was immunoSEQ multiplex PCR, while the TCRdb copy is restricted to in-frame clones and leaves out a portion. This sample has approximately 170,000 clones, with roughly 80% found just once. The sample was PBMCs. Receptors were obtained from a man aged 25 to 40 in good health and CMV-seropositive. Both conserved end residues are part of each CDR3. The D gene is left open where the match is weak. Size is stated for part of the rows, as once, few or many counts, or as a class when the clone is expanded.

cdr3_nt,cdr3_aa,clone_size,d_call,v_call,j_call
TGTGCCAGCACTCGGGACAGCTACGAGCAGTACTTC,CASTRDSYEQYF,-,TRBD1,TRBV2,TRBJ2-7
TGTGCCAGCAGTCCCCGCGGCGAGGGGGCCGGGCAGCCCCAGCATTTT,CASSPRGEGAGQPQHF,-,TRBD1,TRBV25-1,TRBJ1-5
TGTGCCAGCAGAGCGGGGGGGCGCAAAGATACGCAGTATTTT,CASRAGGRKDTQYF,-,TRBD2,TRBV7-2,TRBJ2-3
TGCGCCAGCAGCCAAGAGGGGGGTATGCACGGGGAGCTGTTTTTT,CASSQEGGMHGELFF,-,-,TRBV4-3,TRBJ2-2
TGTGCCAGCAGCGCGCGTCAGGGTCGGGGGGGCCGAAATGAGCAGTTCTTC,CASSARQGRGGRNEQFF,-,TRBD2,TRBV9,TRBJ2-1
TGTGCCAGCAGTCGTGCCGGGAGCGAGCAGTACTTC,CASSRAGSEQYF,-,-,TRBV2,TRBJ2-7
TGTGCCAGCAGCTTACAGCGGGGGCCCATAACCGAATCCGAGCAGTACTTC,CASSLQRGPITESEQYF,-,TRBD2,TRBV5-4,TRBJ2-7
TGCGCCAGCAGCCAAGAAGGGGGACAACAAGAGACCCAGTACTTC,CASSQEGGQQETQYF,-,-,TRBV4-3,TRBJ2-5
TGTGCCAGCAGTGCGGGAGGGGGCCACGAGCAGTACTTC,CASSAGGGHEQYF,-,-,TRBV2,TRBJ2-7
TGTGCCAGCTCAGAGGGGGCTCAGAATGGCTACACCTTC,CASSEGAQNGYTF,once,TRBD1,TRBV18,TRBJ1-2
TGTGCCAGCAGCCAAGTAACAGGGATCTACAATGAGCAGTTCTTC,CASSQVTGIYNEQFF,-,-,TRBV4-2,TRBJ2-1
TGTGCCAGCAGTATAGGACAGGGAATAAGGCAGCCCCAGCATTTT,CASSIGQGIRQPQHF,-,TRBD1,TRBV27,TRBJ1-5
TGCAGCGTCCGACAGGGGAGCTATGGCTACACCTTC,CSVRQGSYGYTF,-,TRBD1,TRBV29-1,TRBJ1-2
TGTGCCAGCAGCTTAGCTAGCGGGGGCTCCTACGAGCAGTACTTC,CASSLASGGSYEQYF,-,TRBD2,TRBV7-8,TRBJ2-7
TGTGCCAGCAGCCGGACAGCACAGGCAAACACCATATATTTT,CASSRTAQANTIYF,few,-,TRBV6-5,TRBJ1-3
TGTGCCAGCAGCTTGGGACAGTTCAATTCACCCCTCCACTTT,CASSLGQFNSPLHF,-,-,TRBV5-8,TRBJ1-6
TGTGCCAGCAGTGAAAGTGCCTTTGGGACAGGGGGGAACATTCAGTACTTC,CASSESAFGTGGNIQYF,-,TRBD1,TRBV6-4,TRBJ2-4
TGCGCCAGCAGCCAAGATATCGGGGGGGGGACTGAAGCTTTCTTT,CASSQDIGGGTEAFF,few,-,TRBV4-3,TRBJ1-1
TGTGCCAGCAGCTTAGGACTAGCGGCAAACACCGGGGAGCTGTTTTTT,CASSLGLAANTGELFF,-,TRBD2,TRBV11-2,TRBJ2-2
TGCGCCAGCAGCCGAGCGGCCTCCTACAATGAGCAGTTCTTC,CASSRAASYNEQFF,-,-,TRBV5-1,TRBJ2-1
TGTGCCAGCAGCGCCGACACCTACGAGCAGTACTTC,CASSADTYEQYF,once,-,TRBV5-6,TRBJ2-7
TGTGCCAGCAACCCCAGGGAATCTCGAAACACCATATATTTT,CASNPRESRNTIYF,-,-,TRBV11-2,TRBJ1-3
TGTGCCAGCAGACCCGGGGGGGCGGGGGCCCTTAATGAGCAGTTCTTC,CASRPGGAGALNEQFF,-,TRBD2,TRBV5-4,TRBJ2-1
TGTGCCAGCAGCGTACACAGGGACGATGGAAACACCATATATTTT,CASSVHRDDGNTIYF,once,-,TRBV9,TRBJ1-3
TGTGCCAGCTCGGGCGGGGGCCTCTCCTATTTT,CASSGGGLSYF,-,-,TRBV6-5,TRBJ2-3
TGCGCCAGCAGCCAAGAGAGTGGGCAGATTAACTATGGCTACACCTTC,CASSQESGQINYGYTF,once,-,TRBV4-1,TRBJ1-2
TGCGCCAGCAGCTTTGACAGGGGAGGTCAGCCCCAGCATTTT,CASSFDRGGQPQHF,-,TRBD1,TRBV5-1,TRBJ1-5
TGTGCCTGGAGTGTGGGACAGGGAATCACTGAAGCTTTCTTT,CAWSVGQGITEAFF,-,TRBD1,TRBV30,TRBJ1-1
TGTGCCAGCAGCTTGGAGCCTCAAGAGACCCAGTACTTC,CASSLEPQETQYF,-,-,TRBV5-4,TRBJ2-5
TGTGCCAGCCACAGGGGGCGGGGGAGCTCCTACAATGAGCAGTTCTTC,CASHRGRGSSYNEQFF,-,TRBD1,TRBV9,TRBJ2-1
TGTGCTAGTGGTTTGGTAGCTAGAACCAAAAACATTCAGTACTTC,CASGLVARTKNIQYF,-,-,TRBV12-5,TRBJ2-4
TGTGCCAGCAGCCAAGAGGGGACCAGGGGGCAAGCGGGCTACTACGAGCAGTACTTC,CASSQEGTRGQAGYYEQYF,-,TRBD1,TRBV14,TRBJ2-7
TGTGCCAGCAGCTTTAGCGGGGGGCCTCAAGAGACCCAGTACTTC,CASSFSGGPQETQYF,-,TRBD2,TRBV7-9,TRBJ2-5
TGTGCCAGCAGTTGGGGACTGACCTACGAGCAGTACTTC,CASSWGLTYEQYF,-,-,TRBV27,TRBJ2-7